By its share, the clone carrying this TCR beta chain is medium-sized. Its antigen remains unidentified. This specimen belongs to a study of T cells in tumors after PD-1 blockade. Study details: Patients had no prior checkpoint blockade, systemic immunosuppressants, or anti-cancer therapy within 4 weeks. Treatment was either pembrolizumab 200 mg every 3 weeks or cemiplimab 350 mg every 2 weeks. During anti-PD-1 treatment, some patients continued daily vismodegib 150 mg.

J was trimmed by 4 bases and V by 4 bases; bases with no gene match: 2. The germline V gene encodes CDR1 LNHDA and CDR2 SQIVND (reference sequence). CDR3 size: 13 residues. Assay: immunoSEQ multiplex PCR; the TCRdb copy retains only in-frame clones and omits some. The sample has roughly 50,000 clones; around 85% are singletons. General observations from the study: Blood contained about 40% of the tumor's TCR clonotypes.

This material consisted of PBMCs, taken before anti-PD-1 treatment. This rearrangement joins TRBV19 to TRBJ2-7; 9 bases are shared with TRBD1. This TCR came from a human donor with basal cell carcinoma. The CDR3 DNA reads TGTGCCAGTAGTACGGGACAGGGTTACGAGCAGTACTTC. Amino acids: CASSTGQGYEQYF.